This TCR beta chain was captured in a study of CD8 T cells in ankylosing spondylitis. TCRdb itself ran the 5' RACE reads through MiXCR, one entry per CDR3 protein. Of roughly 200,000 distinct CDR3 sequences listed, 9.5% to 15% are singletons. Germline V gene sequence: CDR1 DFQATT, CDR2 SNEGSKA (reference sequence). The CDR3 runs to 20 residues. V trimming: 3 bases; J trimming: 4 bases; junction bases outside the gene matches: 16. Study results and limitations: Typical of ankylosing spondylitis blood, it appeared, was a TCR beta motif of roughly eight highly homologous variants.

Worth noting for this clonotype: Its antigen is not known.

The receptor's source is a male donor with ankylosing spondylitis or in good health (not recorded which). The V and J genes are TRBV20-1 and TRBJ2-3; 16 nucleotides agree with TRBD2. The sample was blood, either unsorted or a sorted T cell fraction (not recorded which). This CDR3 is CSARGIGTSGGAIVADTQYF. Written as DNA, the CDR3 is TGCAGTGCTAGGGGTATCGGGACTAGCGGGGGGGCCATCGTGGCAGATACGCAGTATTTT.